This is a list of T cell receptor beta chains from one sample in a study of chemoradiotherapy in HPV16-positive cancers. Sequencing was performed with immunoSEQ multiplex PCR; in TCRdb, only in-frame clones are kept and a portion is missing. The repertoire holds roughly 14,000 clones, with roughly 73% as singletons. This sample was obtained from a patient who underwent chemoradiotherapy. These receptors all come from a human donor with HPV-associated anogenital cancer. Both conserved end residues are part of each CDR3. Fields, in order: clone size, D gene, V gene, J gene, CDR3 DNA, CDR3 protein. The D gene is left open where the match is weak. Some rows mark clone size as missing; the rest say once, few, many or name a class of expanded clone.

size: -; D: TRBD1; V: TRBV27; J: TRBJ2-7; DNA: TGTGCCAGCAGGGACAGGGGGTCATACGAGCAGTACTTC; CDR3: CASRDRGSYEQYF
size: few; D: TRBD1; V: TRBV4-2; J: TRBJ1-4; DNA: TGTGCCAGCAGCACAGACAGGGGATCTAATGAAAAACTGTTTTTT; CDR3: CASSTDRGSNEKLFF
size: -; D: TRBD1; V: TRBV19; J: TRBJ2-1; DNA: TGTGCCAGTAGTGTAGGACAGGGACCCAATGAGCAGTTCTTC; CDR3: CASSVGQGPNEQFF
size: -; D: TRBD2; V: TRBV4-3; J: TRBJ2-1; DNA: TGCGCCAGCAGCCTTTCCTGGGGGGGGAGTAATGAGCAGTTCTTC; CDR3: CASSLSWGGSNEQFF
size: -; D: -; V: TRBV6-5; J: TRBJ1-2; DNA: TGTGCCAGCGGGGTTTCCAGGGGCTACACCTTC; CDR3: CASGVSRGYTF
size: -; D: TRBD1; V: TRBV11-3; J: TRBJ1-4; DNA: TGTGCCAGCAGCGCTTCCGGGACAGGGAATGAAAAACTGTTTTTT; CDR3: CASSASGTGNEKLFF
size: -; D: -; V: TRBV29-1; J: TRBJ2-1; DNA: TGCAGCGTTGAGAGGGCCCACCACCCAAACTCTACCTTGGAGGATGAGCAGTTCTTC; CDR3: CSVERAHHPNSTLEDEQFF
size: -; D: -; V: TRBV7-8; J: TRBJ2-6; DNA: TGTGCCAGCAGCTTATCGGCCGGGGCCAACGTCCTGACTTTC; CDR3: CASSLSAGANVLTF
size: -; D: TRBD2; V: TRBV15; J: TRBJ2-1; DNA: TGTGCCACCAGCAGGGCTAGCGGCTACAATGAGCAGTTCTTC; CDR3: CATSRASGYNEQFF
size: -; D: -; V: TRBV18; J: TRBJ2-5; DNA: TGTGCCAGCTCATTCGACACCCTGAGGACCCAGTACTTC; CDR3: CASSFDTLRTQYF
size: few; D: -; V: TRBV6-6; J: TRBJ2-7; DNA: TGTGCCAGCAGTTACTTCCAGAGCTCCTACGAGCAGTACTTC; CDR3: CASSYFQSSYEQYF
size: -; D: TRBD2; V: TRBV5-1; J: TRBJ2-7; DNA: TGCGCCAGCAGCTCCGGGGGGGGCCGATACGAGCAGTACTTC; CDR3: CASSSGGGRYEQYF
size: once; D: -; V: TRBV25-1; J: TRBJ1-4; DNA: TGTGCCAGCAGTGACCCGGGGGCTGGAACTGAAAAACTGTTTTTT; CDR3: CASSDPGAGTEKLFF
size: few; D: -; V: TRBV6-5; J: TRBJ1-6; DNA: TGTGCAACTGGCAGGGAAGCCTATAATTCACCCCTCCACTTT; CDR3: CATGREAYNSPLHF
size: -; D: -; V: TRBV19; J: TRBJ1-3; DNA: TGTGCCAGTAGTATAGTCGGGGGCTCTGGAAACACCATATATTTT; CDR3: CASSIVGGSGNTIYF
size: -; D: TRBD1; V: TRBV6-1; J: TRBJ2-3; DNA: TGTGCCAGCACCCTCTTGACAGGGTCGAGGAATACGCAGTATTTT; CDR3: CASTLLTGSRNTQYF
size: few; D: -; V: TRBV5-6; J: TRBJ2-1; DNA: TGTGCCAGCAGACGGTCCGGGACTCCTGGCAATGAGCAGTTCTTC; CDR3: CASRRSGTPGNEQFF
size: -; D: -; V: TRBV9; J: TRBJ1-5; DNA: TGTGCCAGCAGCCCCCCCGGGGCTGGTCAGCCCCAGCATTTT; CDR3: CASSPPGAGQPQHF
size: -; D: -; V: TRBV5-1; J: TRBJ2-7; DNA: TGCGCCAGCAGCCCTGCGTCGGGGGAGTACGAGCAGTACTTC; CDR3: CASSPASGEYEQYF
size: -; D: -; V: TRBV5-5; J: TRBJ2-5; DNA: TGTGCCAGCAGCTTAGAAGGGGGCGGGGATGAGACCCAGTACTTC; CDR3: CASSLEGGGDETQYF
size: once; D: -; V: TRBV6-5; J: TRBJ1-1; DNA: TGTGCCAGCAGGAGGAGTGGAACTGAAGCTTTCTTT; CDR3: CASRRSGTEAFF
size: -; D: TRBD1; V: TRBV6-1; J: TRBJ2-5; DNA: TGTGCCAGCACTTTTACAGGGGCCAACCAAGAGACCCAGTACTTC; CDR3: CASTFTGANQETQYF
size: -; D: TRBD1; V: TRBV4-3; J: TRBJ1-4; DNA: TGCGCCAGCAGCCAAGATTATTATGTGGGGACAGGGACGAATGAAAAACTGTTTTTT; CDR3: CASSQDYYVGTGTNEKLFF
size: -; D: -; V: TRBV30; J: TRBJ1-2; DNA: TGTGCCTGGAAAGAAGGGGGAGGCTACACCTTC; CDR3: CAWKEGGGYTF
size: -; D: TRBD1; V: TRBV19; J: TRBJ2-2; DNA: TGTGCCAGTAGTTGGGGACAGGGGGCGGGCACCGGGGAGCTGTTTTTT; CDR3: CASSWGQGAGTGELFF
size: -; D: -; V: TRBV6-6; J: TRBJ2-5; DNA: TGTGCCAGCAGTTACGGGTACGCGAAAGAGACCCAGTACTTC; CDR3: CASSYGYAKETQYF
size: -; D: -; V: TRBV7-9; J: TRBJ1-2; DNA: TGTGCCAGCAGCTTAAGGGAGGGAGACTATGGCTACACCTTC; CDR3: CASSLREGDYGYTF
size: -; D: -; V: TRBV10-3; J: TRBJ2-5; DNA: TGTGCCATCAGTGCCTCACAGGGCGAGACCCAGTACTTC; CDR3: CAISASQGETQYF
size: few; D: TRBD1; V: TRBV6-5; J: TRBJ1-6; DNA: TGTGCCAGCAGCCGGACAGGGACAAATTCACCCCTCCACTTT; CDR3: CASSRTGTNSPLHF
size: -; D: -; V: TRBV25-1; J: TRBJ2-3; DNA: TGTGCCAGCAGTGACTCCGGGCCTAGGGCAGATACGCAGTATTTT; CDR3: CASSDSGPRADTQYF
size: once; D: -; V: TRBV5-1; J: TRBJ2-1; DNA: TGCGCCAGCAGCTTGCAGGTATTAGCGGATTACAATGAGCAGTTCTTC; CDR3: CASSLQVLADYNEQFF
size: -; D: -; V: TRBV9; J: TRBJ2-3; DNA: TGTGCCAGCAGCGTAATTGGGGGCCGGGATACGCAGTATTTT; CDR3: CASSVIGGRDTQYF
size: few; D: -; V: TRBV29-1; J: TRBJ2-7; DNA: TGCAGCGTTGTCACATCTTTCTCCTACGAGCAGTACTTC; CDR3: CSVVTSFSYEQYF
size: -; D: -; V: TRBV7-9; J: TRBJ1-4; DNA: TGTGCCAGCAGCTCCGGGACGGAGGGGGAAAAACTGTTTTTT; CDR3: CASSSGTEGEKLFF
size: -; D: -; V: TRBV6-5; J: TRBJ1-1; DNA: TGTGCCAGCAGGCGTGGGGCGGGGAGAAACACTGAAGCTTTCTTT; CDR3: CASRRGAGRNTEAFF
size: -; D: -; V: TRBV7-2; J: TRBJ2-3; DNA: TGTGCCAGCAGCTTACTTCCCCAGAGCACAGATACGCAGTATTTT; CDR3: CASSLLPQSTDTQYF
size: -; D: -; V: TRBV11-3; J: TRBJ1-1; DNA: TGTGCCAGCAGCCGACAGGCGAACACTGAAGCTTTCTTT; CDR3: CASSRQANTEAFF
size: -; D: -; V: TRBV30; J: TRBJ1-3; DNA: TGTGCCTGGAAAAGTTGGGCTGGAAACACCATATATTTT; CDR3: CAWKSWAGNTIYF
size: -; D: -; V: TRBV7-2; J: TRBJ2-7; DNA: TGTGCCAGCAGCTTAGATATTTCCGGGTTTGGGGAGCAGTACTTC; CDR3: CASSLDISGFGEQYF
size: few; D: -; V: TRBV4-1; J: TRBJ1-1; DNA: TGCGCCAGCAGCCAAGAGACAGGATCTTGGGAAGCTTTCTTT; CDR3: CASSQETGSWEAFF
size: -; D: -; V: TRBV5-8; J: TRBJ1-5; DNA: TGTGCCAGCAGCCCCGGACGGATTAGCAATCAGCCCCAGCATTTT; CDR3: CASSPGRISNQPQHF
size: -; D: -; V: TRBV7-2; J: TRBJ2-7; DNA: TGTGCCAGCAGCTTAGCGCCATGGGGGGACGAGCAGTACTTC; CDR3: CASSLAPWGDEQYF
size: -; D: -; V: TRBV5-1; J: TRBJ2-7; DNA: TGCGCCAGCAGCTTACACAGGGGAGGTTACGAGCAGTACTTC; CDR3: CASSLHRGGYEQYF
size: -; D: TRBD2; V: TRBV6-6; J: TRBJ2-5; DNA: TGTGCCAGCGGGGGGGGGTTAAAACAAGAGACCCAGTACTTC; CDR3: CASGGGLKQETQYF